This record looks at one T cell receptor (beta chain) sequence and its context. Its antigen is undetermined. Combining a sample-barcoded 5' primer with a J-beta primer mix, a second PCR ran for roughly 6 to 12 cycles. Every cDNA molecule carried a tag from a template-switch adaptor bearing 12 random nucleotides. TCRdb analysed the 5' RACE reads with MiXCR anew, one entry per CDR3 protein. This table has 1.2 million to 1.5 million distinct CDR3 sequences, roughly 45% appearing once. This entry comes from a study of blood T cells in healthy people across ages. Study in general: Capturing about one barcoded beta molecule per two T cells was achieved by template switching.

Whole-study findings and limits: TCR beta diversity per million T cells fell roughly linearly with age. Unsorted PBMC material precluded a definitive naive versus antigen-experienced comparison.

The CDR3 is made up of 17 amino acids. Deletions cut 0 bases from V and 0 bases from J, with 15 bases between. CDR1 PRHDT and CDR2 FYEKMQ come from the germline V gene (reference sequence). Sequenced: blood. The source of this sequence is a woman aged 18-30 years in good health. J is TRBJ2-7 and V is TRBV13; D may be TRBD2 (5 bases). CDR3 in amino acids: CASSLGTVSGSSYEQYF. CDR3 in DNA: TGTGCCAGCAGCTTAGGCACCGTTTCGGGGAGCTCCTACGAGCAGTACTTC. Looking up the rest from reference TRBV13 and TRBJ2-7 gives the full variable domain: AAGVIQSPRHLIKEKRETATLKCYPIPRHDTVYWYQQGPGQDPQFLISFYEKMQSDKGSIPDRFSAQQFSDYHSELNMSSLELGDSALYFCASSLGTVSGSSYEQYFGPGTRLTVT.